This T cell receptor beta chain was documented in a study of blood T cell repertoires in COVID-19. About the study: Acute and convalescent COVID-19 specimens originated in the United States, Italy and Spain. The cDNA or gDNA used as material had been derived from T cells, B-cell-depleted T cells, or PBMCs.

In the authors' workflow: By means of reference gene primer amplification, nucleated cell counts were estimated. Profiled with immunoSEQ multiplex PCR; TCRdb holds only in-frame clones, not every one. The V and J calls and clone size come from that table; D and trimming were worked out from the DNA. The table includes roughly 160,000 clones, roughly 80% detected once. The CDR3 spans 17 residues. The germline V and J ends were trimmed by 0 bases and 2 bases, with 17 bases remaining between them. From germline, CDR1 is LGHNA and CDR2 YSLEER. The sequenced material came from peripheral blood. The sequence was collected from a man aged 65-85 years with active or convalescent COVID-19. The gene calls are TRBV4-3 and TRBJ2-7, with D possibly being TRBD2 (6 bases). CDR3 bases: TGCGCCAGCAGCCAAGAACACAACTGGGGGGTAACCTACGAGCAGTACTTC. Translated: CASSQEHNWGVTYEQYF.